This TCR beta chain was identified during a study of early T cells in non-severe SARS-CoV-2 infection. Turning to the study itself: Chains stayed unpaired after sequencing of bulk RNA from unsorted whole blood. Study-level findings and limits: The VDJdb matching leaned toward anti-spike CD8 responses and overlooked private and CD4 specificities.

Individual cDNA molecules received unique molecular identifiers during library preparation. TCRdb reanalysed the 5' RACE reads using MiXCR and keeps one entry per CDR3 protein. The profile shows under 30,000 distinct CDR3 sequences, roughly 4.5% of them singletons. The CDR3 sequence is 16 residues long. The V gene's germline CDR1 is SNHLY and CDR2 FYNNEI. The V and J ends lost 4 bases and 8 bases, in that order; junction bases with no gene match: 14. In this sample, this clonotype turned up many times. The antigen is undetermined. The sample consisted of whole blood. This chain joins TRBV2 and TRBJ1-2; 9 bases are shared with TRBD1. The receptor was derived from an adult who was a healthcare worker with PCR-confirmed SARS-CoV-2 infection or an uninfected control (not recorded which). This CDR3 is CASSALQGANVRGYTF. CDR3 DNA sequence: TGTGCCAGCAGTGCTTTACAGGGGGCGAACGTTCGCGGCTACACCTTC.